A selection of T cell receptor beta chains follows, all from one sample in a study of OX40 agonist ivuxolimab in advanced cancers. Using immunoSEQ multiplex PCR, the repertoire was profiled, and TCRdb retains in-frame clones only, with some absent. The table shows some 60,000 clones, with 70% to 90% occurring only once. This material consisted of CD4+ or CD8+ T cells sorted from blood, taken in a trial of the OX40 agonist ivuxolimab. All receptors derive from an adult with an advanced solid tumor such as melanoma, head and neck, liver or kidney cancer. The CDR3 runs from the conserved cysteine through the conserved F or W. The D gene is left open where the match is weak. Clone size, where shown, is once, few, many, or a class for clones that have expanded.

D	size	V	J	DNA	CDR3
TRBD2	.	TRBV5-1	TRBJ2-5	TGCGCCAGCAGCACCTTAGCGGGGGGGAGCGAGACCCAGTACTTC	CASSTLAGGSETQYF
.	once	TRBV19	TRBJ1-5	TGTGCCAGTAGTCGCGGGGGCCCAAGCACGGGGCCCCAGCATTTT	CASSRGGPSTGPQHF
.	.	TRBV23-1	TRBJ2-7	TGCGCCAGCAGTCAATCCGTTCAGGTTCCTAGTTATTACGAGCAGTACTTC	CASSQSVQVPSYYEQYF
.	.	TRBV7-8	TRBJ2-2	TGTGCCAGCAGCCAATCGTCCAGGGGGAACACCGGGGAGCTGTTTTTT	CASSQSSRGNTGELFF
.	.	TRBV7-3	TRBJ1-2	TGTGCCAGCAGCCCAAACGGTGGACAAGGCTACACCTTC	CASSPNGGQGYTF
.	.	TRBV19	TRBJ1-1	TGTGCCAGTAGTAGCACTGGAGGGGGGCGGACTGAAGCTTTCTTT	CASSSTGGGRTEAFF
TRBD1	.	TRBV5-1	TRBJ1-2	TGCGCCAGCAGCTTGGTCGGGACAGGGGGCGGCTACACCTTC	CASSLVGTGGGYTF
.	.	TRBV30	TRBJ1-5	TGTGCCTGGAGTCCACCCGGACAGCCCCAGCATTTT	CAWSPPGQPQHF
TRBD2	.	TRBV6-4	TRBJ2-2	TGTGCCAGCAGCATTACTAGCGGGGCGAACACCGGGGAGCTGTTTTTT	CASSITSGANTGELFF
.	.	TRBV7-2	TRBJ2-7	TGTGCCAGCAGCTTAAGGGGCAAGAGCTCCTACGAGCAGTACTTC	CASSLRGKSSYEQYF
.	.	TRBV14	TRBJ2-7	TGTGCCAGCAGCCAAGATTACAGGGCTCACGAGCAGTACTTC	CASSQDYRAHEQYF
.	.	TRBV5-1	TRBJ2-6	TGCGCCAGCAGCCTTGGGTCCTCCTCTGGGGCCAACGTCCTGACTTTC	CASSLGSSSGANVLTF
.	.	TRBV7-2	TRBJ1-1	TGTGCCAGCAGCTTACAGGTGACAGCCACTGAAGCTTTCTTT	CASSLQVTATEAFF
TRBD1	.	TRBV5-1	TRBJ1-5	TGCGCCAGCAGCCACGGGACAGGGGTGAATCAGCCCCAGCATTTT	CASSHGTGVNQPQHF
.	.	TRBV5-8	TRBJ2-7	TGTGCCAGCAGCTTGGTCGGGGGCCGCAGCTCCTACGAGCAGTACTTC	CASSLVGGRSSYEQYF
.	.	TRBV5-6	TRBJ2-5	TGTGCCAGCAGCCGGGGAGGATTTCCGGGGGCCCAGTACTTC	CASSRGGFPGAQYF
.	.	TRBV7-9	TRBJ1-4	TGTGCCAGCAGCTTAGGTAACAGGCCGTCTGAAAAACTGTTTTTT	CASSLGNRPSEKLFF
TRBD2	.	TRBV7-8	TRBJ2-7	TGTGCCAGCAGCTTACTCCGGCTTAGCGGGGTCCACGAGCAGTACTTC	CASSLLRLSGVHEQYF
.	.	TRBV5-6	TRBJ1-4	TGTGCCAGCAGCGACGATGAAGGGAGATCGAATGAAAAACTGTTTTTT	CASSDDEGRSNEKLFF
.	.	TRBV11-2	TRBJ1-3	TGTGCCAGCAGCTTAGCCCCAACCGGAAACACCATATATTTT	CASSLAPTGNTIYF
TRBD1	.	TRBV7-8	TRBJ2-6	TGTGCCAGCAGCTTAGTGGTAACAGGGGGGTCTGGGGCCAACGTCCTGACTTTC	CASSLVVTGGSGANVLTF
.	once	TRBV6-5	TRBJ1-1	TGTGCCAGCAGTCGCCCGATACCCGAAGCTTTCTTT	CASSRPIPEAFF
.	.	TRBV6-1	TRBJ1-1	TGTGCCAGCAGTGAAAGGGCACTCTTGAACACTGAAGCTTTCTTT	CASSERALLNTEAFF
.	few	TRBV19	TRBJ1-6	TGTGCCAGTAGTGGGGCCTGGCCCAGGGGAGACCCAGGACCCCTCCACTTT	CASSGAWPRGDPGPLHF